Many counts were recorded for the clone carrying this T cell receptor (beta chain). V lost 7 bases to trimming and J lost 8 bases; unmatched junction nucleotides: 14. This CDR3 is 15 amino acids long. Per germline, CDR1 MDHEN and CDR2 SYDVKM. Time point meaning: newly diagnosed GD, antithyroid drugs for less than 3 months. From PBMCs, RNA was extracted and then used to make the TCR library. With iRepertoire HTBI primers and Arm-PCR of CDR3 regions, TCR beta libraries were built. TCRdb re-derived calls from the multiplex PCR reads in MiXCR, one entry per CDR3 protein. The table has roughly 430,000 distinct CDR3 sequences, roughly 17% seen once. The entry originates in a study of regulatory T cells in long-lasting Graves disease. These same records also appear under a second study, on T cells in Graves' hyperthyroidism and ophthalmopathy.

The sequence derives from a woman in her thirties with Graves disease. The specimen was peripheral blood mononuclear cells (PBMCs), collected at new diagnosis, from a patient treated with antithyroid drugs. The genes are TRBV28 and TRBJ2-4, with 7 bases lining up with TRBD1. Written as DNA, the CDR3 is TGTGCCAGCACCGCTTACAGGGGATTAGGGGACATTCAGTACTTC. It specifies CASTAYRGLGDIQYF.